The source of this T cell receptor (beta chain) is a study of blood T cell repertoires in COVID-19. Trimming removed 2 bases from V and 2 bases from J; junction bases left unmatched: 2. CDR3 length equals 15 residues. Germline V gene sequence: CDR1 GTSNPN, CDR2 SVGIG (reference sequence). Participants were aged roughly 18 to 90 years, lived in around 22 US areas, and enrolled virtually. Grouping used clinical history reported by participants in a survey and questionnaire. Before being deemed recovered, Cohort 3 donors had two negative PCRs, clearance, or symptom resolution. Authors' analysis steps: Reference gene primer amplification gave estimated nucleated cell counts. Clones were sequenced by immunoSEQ multiplex PCR, and TCRdb holds only the in-frame ones, with some missing. Clone size and V and J calls were adopted from that table, with D and trimming inferred from the DNA. The sample yields 150,000 to 200,000 clones, less than 90% seen once.

Material for sequencing was PBMCs or T cells enriched from blood (not recorded which). The TCR originated in a woman aged 50 to 65 who had recovered from COVID-19. The chain couples TRBV30 to TRBJ2-5; 13 bases fit TRBD2. CDR3: CAWSKGLAGQETQYF. The CDR3 DNA follows: TGTGCCTGGAGTAAGGGACTAGCGGGACAAGAGACCCAGTACTTC.